The clone carrying this TCR beta chain was detected a few times. The data derive from a study of cytomegalovirus exposure and HLA in healthy donors. PCR primers comprised 60 Vbeta and 13 Jbeta primers. Sequencing was performed with immunoSEQ multiplex PCR; in TCRdb, only in-frame clones are kept and a portion is missing. The table shows about 160,000 clones, with roughly 79% occurring only once. The CDR3 has 17 residues. Germline values: CDR1 MDHEN, CDR2 SYDVKM. The V gene lost 3 bases and the J gene lost 2 bases, with 18 bases spanning the gap. This chain links TRBV28 with TRBJ2-3, with D perhaps matching TRBD2 (5 bases). Sequencing was performed on PBMCs. This sequence originates from a woman aged 45 to 65 in good health and CMV-seronegative. The CDR3 region is CASSFQGRRPYTDTQYF. The CDR3 DNA sequence: TGTGCCAGCAGTTTCCAAGGGAGACGTCCATACACAGATACGCAGTATTTT.